These 22 T cell receptor beta chains were all obtained from the same sample, sequenced in a study of cytotoxic CD8 clonotypes in ibrutinib-treated CLL. Clones were sequenced by immunoSEQ multiplex PCR, and TCRdb holds only the in-frame ones, with some missing. This sample has tens of thousands of clones, with more than 70% found just once. Sequenced material: PBMCs, taken before ibrutinib treatment. These receptors originate from a human donor with chronic lymphocytic leukemia.

V is TRBV29-1 and J is TRBJ2-7; 10 bases agree with TRBD1. J lost 6 bases, V lost 4 bases, and 9 bases had no gene match. Germline V gene lookup returns CDR1 SQVTM and CDR2 ANQGSEA. There are 14 residues in the CDR3. As DNA, the CDR3 is TGCAGCGTTGTTCCTGGACAGGGGGGCGCCGAGCAGTACTTC. Protein: CSVVPGQGGAEQYF.

This chain links TRBV6-5 with TRBJ2-1; D is uncertain. Per the germline V gene, CDR1 is MNHEY and CDR2 is SVGAGI. Trimming took 6 bases from V and 7 from J, leaving 10 bases between them. The CDR3 length is 12 residues. CDR3 in amino acids: CASSLLGNEQFF. The CDR3 bases are TGTGCCAGCAGCCTTCTCGGGAATGAGCAGTTCTTC.

The J gene is TRBJ2-1, the V gene TRBV6-1; D may be TRBD1 (5 bases). Germline V gives CDR1 MNHNS, CDR2 SASEGT. This CDR3 has 14 amino acids. The V end was cut by 6 bases, the J end by 0 bases, with 9 bases between. CDR3 residues: CASSREFSYNEQFF. The DNA for the CDR3 is TGTGCCAGCAGCAGGGAATTCTCCTACAATGAGCAGTTCTTC.

The chain uses TRBV2 and TRBJ1-5; possibly TRBD1 for D (6 bases). The CDR3 runs 17 residues. V was clipped by 4 bases and J by 0 bases, with 16 bases between them. CDR1 is SNHLY, CDR2 FYNNEI, per germline. CDR3 coding DNA: TGTGCCAGCAGTGGGACAGTACTGATGCTTAGCAATCAGCCCCAGCATTTT. Its translation: CASSGTVLMLSNQPQHF. The entire variable domain, with the rest obtained from reference TRBV2 and TRBJ1-5, is as follows: EPEVTQTPSHQVTQMGQEVILRCVPISNHLYFYWYRQILGQKVEFLVSFYNNEISEKSEIFDDQFSVERPDGSNFTLKIRSTKLEDSAMYFCASSGTVLMLSNQPQHFGDGTRLSIL.

The CDR3 bases are TGTGCCAGCAGCGTAGTTTACTTCAGCTCCTACAATGAGCAGTTCTTC. Protein sequence: CASSVVYFSSYNEQFF. V and J are TRBV9 and TRBJ2-1; no reliable D call. V was clipped by 0 bases and J by 0 bases, with 10 bases between them. CDR3 length: 16 residues. Per the germline V gene, CDR1 is SGDLS and CDR2 is YYNGEE.

The chain carries TRBV30 and TRBJ2-7; D is possibly TRBD2 (7 bases). Germline values: CDR1 GTSNPN, CDR2 SVGIG (reference sequence). The CDR3 totals 15 residues. Trimming took off 0 bases at V and 1 base at J, with 13 bases between the two ends. The CDR3 DNA reads as TGTGCCTGGAGTGTACATGGGGGGGCATCCTACGAGCAGTACTTC. Its protein product is CAWSVHGGASYEQYF.

V is TRBV21-1 and J is TRBJ2-1; the table's D call, TRBD2, has no DNA check behind it. TRBV21-1 is marked as a pseudogene. This CDR3 contains 14 residues. The CDR3 DNA follows: TGTGCCAGCAGCCCGGGTAGCGGGGTTCATGAGCAGTTCTTC. Protein: CASSPGSGVHEQFF.

The rearrangement uses TRBV2 and TRBJ2-3; D gene unclear. The germline V gene encodes CDR1 SNHLY and CDR2 FYNNEI. V dropped 8 bases and J dropped 4 bases, with 7 bases sitting between them. The CDR3 is made up of 11 amino acids. The CDR3 loop reads CASRIADTQYF. CDR3 sequence (DNA): TGTGCCAGCCGTATTGCAGATACGCAGTATTTT.

The chain recombines TRBV15 with TRBJ1-5, with D perhaps matching TRBD1 (6 bases). The CDR3 is 14 amino acids. V was pared by 8 bases and J by 6 bases, with 17 bases between. The germline gives CDR1 LNHNV, CDR2 YYDKDF (reference sequence). For the CDR3, the DNA is TGTGCCACCGGGGCGGGGGGCATGGTTCAGCCCCAGCATTTT. This sequence encodes CATGAGGMVQPQHF.

The V call is TRBV7-6, the J call TRBJ2-3; the D gene is possibly TRBD1 (5 bases). The CDR3 covers 14 residues. V was pared by 1 base and J by 2 bases, with 7 bases between. CDR1 is SGHVS and CDR2 is FNYEAQ in the germline V gene. The CDR3 DNA reads as TGTGCCAGCAGCTTAGGGACAACCACAGATACGCAGTATTTT. Its protein product is CASSLGTTTDTQYF.

The gene calls are TRBV9 and TRBJ2-7; 8 bases are a match to TRBD1. The germline V gene has CDR1 SGDLS and CDR2 YYNGEE. The J segment lost 2 bases and the V segment lost 4 bases, leaving 20 bases of the junction unmatched. The CDR3 totals 19 residues. Here the CDR3 reads CASSINDRSRDRPPYEQYF. The CDR3 nucleotides read TGTGCCAGCAGCATAAACGACAGATCCCGGGACAGGCCACCCTACGAGCAGTACTTC.

V and J are TRBV19 and TRBJ1-4; D is undetermined. CDR3 length: 15 amino acids. Trimming took 1 base from V and 0 from J, leaving 6 bases between them. Per germline, CDR1 LNHDA and CDR2 SQIVND (reference sequence). The CDR3 coding sequence is TGTGCCAGTAGTATAGGGACGTCAACTAATGAAAAACTGTTTTTT. Translating gives CASSIGTSTNEKLFF.

The J gene is TRBJ1-1, the V gene TRBV4-2; D is undetermined. Trimming took 1 base from V and 4 from J, leaving 10 bases between them. Per the germline V gene, CDR1 is LGHNA and CDR2 is YNFKEQ. The CDR3 runs 14 residues. This CDR3 is CASSQGFPGTEAFF. Here the CDR3 DNA reads TGTGCCAGCAGCCAAGGTTTTCCGGGCACTGAAGCTTTCTTT.

V usage is TRBV10-2 and J usage is TRBJ2-1; 7 nucleotides match TRBD2. This CDR3 comprises 14 residues. The germline CDR1 and CDR2 sequences are WSHSY and SAAADI. J lost 6 bases, V lost 5 bases, and 7 bases had no gene match. The DNA for the CDR3 is TGCGCCAGCAGTCGGGACTACCAGATCAATGAGCAGTTCTTC. It codes for CASSRDYQINEQFF.

This clone was observed once. This chain links TRBV28 with TRBJ2-2, with D uncertain. This CDR3 has 13 amino acids. V lost 8 bases and J 4 bases, leaving 11 bases between the germline ends. Germline CDR1 is MDHEN and CDR2 is SYDVKM. The CDR3 region has the DNA TGTGCCAGCCACGGACCTTTCACCGGGGAGCTGTTTTTT. This encodes CASHGPFTGELFF.

The chain carries TRBV30 and TRBJ1-1, with unresolved D. Trimming cost V 1 base and J 0 bases, with 9 bases left between them. Per the germline V gene, CDR1 is GTSNPN and CDR2 is SVGIG (reference sequence). The CDR3 spans 14 residues. This CDR3 is CAWSEGPMNTEAFF. CDR3 in DNA: TGTGCCTGGAGTGAAGGACCTATGAACACTGAAGCTTTCTTT.

This clone was detected only once. This sequence joins TRBV18 and TRBJ2-6, with a possible D match to TRBD2 (5 bases). The CDR3 extends over 17 amino acids. Trimming shortened V by 3 bases and J by 0 bases, and 12 bases separated the two germline ends. Germline loops: CDR1 KGHSH, CDR2 LQKENI. The CDR3 sequence: CASSPLDSYSGANVLTF. The CDR3 nucleotides are TGTGCCAGCTCACCGTTGGACTCGTACTCTGGGGCCAACGTCCTGACTTTC.

The J gene is TRBJ2-3, the V gene TRBV28, with D maybe TRBD1 (5 bases). The CDR3 covers 14 residues. Trimming stripped 2 bases from V and 2 bases from J, with 8 bases between. Germline CDR1 and CDR2: MDHEN and SYDVKM. This chain's CDR3 is CASSLDSFTDTQYF. The CDR3 DNA reads TGTGCCAGCAGTTTAGACAGTTTCACAGATACGCAGTATTTT.

The genes are TRBV11-3 and TRBJ1-1; tentatively, D is TRBD1 (5 bases). Deletions cut 4 bases from V and 8 bases from J, with 17 bases between. From germline, CDR1 is SGHNT and CDR2 YENEEA. CDR3 length equals 14 residues. CDR3 sequence (DNA): TGTGCCAGCAGCTCCAACGCCCTGACAGACGAAGCTTTCTTT. Translation gives CASSSNALTDEAFF.

The gene calls are TRBV30 and TRBJ1-2; 7 nucleotides agree with TRBD1. V shed 1 base, J shed 8 bases, and the junction held 16 bases outside the gene matches. From germline, CDR1 is GTSNPN and CDR2 SVGIG (reference sequence). CDR3 length equals 16 residues. The CDR3 nucleotides read TGTGCCTGGAGTGGGGACAGTTGGAGCAATCCGGGCGGCTACACCTTC. Translated, it gives CAWSGDSWSNPGGYTF.

The V gene is TRBV15, the J gene TRBJ2-3; 15 positions match TRBD2. CDR1 LNHNV and CDR2 YYDKDF come from the germline V gene (reference sequence). J gave up 4 bases and V 0 bases, and 5 bases lay outside the gene matches. This CDR3 region has 18 residues. The CDR3 DNA reads as TGTGCCACCAGCAGAGATCAGGGGACTAGCGGGAGGTCAGATACGCAGTATTTT. Residues: CATSRDQGTSGRSDTQYF.

The V call is TRBV27, the J call TRBJ1-2; D unclear. The CDR3 is 14 amino acids. Looked up from germline, CDR1 is MNHEY and CDR2 is SMNVEV (reference sequence). V dropped 4 bases and J dropped 10 bases, with 19 bases sitting between them. Written as DNA, the CDR3 is TGTGCCAGCAGTTCCACAGACCGAGCTACATACTACACCTTC. It is translated as CASSSTDRATYYTF.